This TCR beta chain was obtained from a study of vaccination effects on CD4 cells after COVID-19. Across the study: As their vaccination, participants received two doses of either BNT162b2 or mRNA-1273. PBMC were cultured at under 2.5 million per well with 10 IU/ml IL-2 and around 9.4 ug/ml peptides. General study results and limits: Healthy vaccinees showed cross-reactivity with common cold coronaviruses in only 1 of 255 vaccine-induced clones.

Concerning this clone itself: Its specificity is unknown.

Some clones are missing from TCRdb's copy, which holds only in-frame ones; the method was immunoSEQ multiplex PCR. The data hold roughly 56,000 clones, with about three quarters observed a single time. The ends lost 0 bases at V and 0 bases at J; junction bases unmatched: 2. The germline gives CDR1 LNHDA, CDR2 SQIVND (reference sequence). There are 16 residues in the CDR3. It was after 10 days of culture that CD4+ T cells were isolated. This clonotype was sampled from a human donor who received a COVID-19 vaccine. The sequenced sample was CD4+ T cells from PBMCs cultured without peptide, obtained before COVID-19 vaccination. This chain connects TRBV19 to TRBJ2-1; 7 bases match TRBD2. CDR3 DNA: TGTGCCAGTAGTATAGAGTCTAGCGGCTCCTACAATGAGCAGTTCTTC. It specifies CASSIESSGSYNEQFF. The whole variable domain, filled in from reference TRBV19 and TRBJ2-1, reads DGGITQSPKYLFRKEGQNVTLSCEQNLNHDAMYWYRQDPGQGLRLIYYSQIVNDFQKGDIAEGYSVSREKKESFPLTVTSAQKNPTAFYLCASSIESSGSYNEQFFGPGTRLTVL.